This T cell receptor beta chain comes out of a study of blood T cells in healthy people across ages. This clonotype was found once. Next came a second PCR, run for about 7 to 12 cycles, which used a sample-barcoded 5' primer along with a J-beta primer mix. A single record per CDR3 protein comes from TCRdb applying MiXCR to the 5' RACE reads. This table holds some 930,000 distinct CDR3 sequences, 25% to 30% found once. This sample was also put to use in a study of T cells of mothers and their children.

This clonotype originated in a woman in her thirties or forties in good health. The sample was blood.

The CDR3 nucleotides read TGTGCCAGCAGCTTCCAAGGACAGGGACGGAATCAGCCCCAGCATTTT. Translating gives CASSFQGQGRNQPQHF. This chain connects TRBV7-2 to TRBJ1-5, with TRBD1 identical over 8 bases. CDR3 length equals 16 residues. The germline gives CDR1 SGHTA, CDR2 FQGNSA. The junction had 8 bases not matched to a gene; V was cut back by 3 bases and J by 4 bases. Full variable domain (missing parts from reference TRBV7-2 and TRBJ1-5): GAGVSQSPSNKVTEKGKDVELRCDPISGHTALYWYRQSLGQGLEFLIYFQGNSAPDKSGLPSDRFSAERTGGSVSTLTIQRTQQEDSAVYLCASSFQGQGRNQPQHFGDGTRLSIL.